This T cell receptor (beta chain) emerged from a study of T cell responses to AZD1222 COVID-19 vaccine. General study findings and limits: Clonal diversity may have been underestimated, and the donors were mostly white British, with more females than males.

Points on this clone: What it binds is unknown.

The J segment lost 2 bases and the V segment lost 2 bases, leaving 4 bases of the junction unmatched. In germline, CDR1 is SGHRS, CDR2 YFSETQ. The CDR3 contains 15 residues. Second-dose intervals of approximately 4 or approximately 12 weeks were pooled. The assay was immunoSEQ multiplex PCR, and TCRdb's table has in-frame clones only and misses some. The sample has about 120,000 clones; 87% are singletons. This receptor was taken from an adult who received the AZD1222 COVID-19 vaccine. The genes are TRBV5-1 and TRBJ2-3; 8 bases are a match to TRBD1. The specimen comprised peripheral blood, sampled 28 days after the second AZD1222 dose. The CDR3 loop reads CASSLGTGYTDTQYF. DNA for the CDR3: TGCGCCAGCAGCTTAGGGACAGGATACACAGATACGCAGTATTTT.